Each of the 7 T cell receptor beta chains below was sequenced from the same sample in a study of control samples from healthy donors and cancer patients. Assay: immunoSEQ multiplex PCR; the TCRdb copy retains only in-frame clones and omits some. Of roughly 120,000 clones detected, around 87% appear once; the ten largest clones hold 12%. The sequenced sample was blood. These TCRs come from a young man in good health.

V and J are TRBV19 and TRBJ1-3; no clear D gene. The CDR3 runs 14 residues. The V end lost 7 bases, the J end lost 3 bases, and 13 bases lay between the germline ends. Germline loops: CDR1 LNHDA, CDR2 SQIVND (reference sequence). This chain's CDR3 is CASTLWTIGNTIYF. DNA for the CDR3: TGTGCCAGTACGTTGTGGACTATTGGAAACACCATATATTTT.

The rearrangement uses TRBV7-9 and TRBJ1-2; D uncertain. V lost 5 bases and J lost 4, with 17 bases in between. Germline CDR1 SEHNR, CDR2 FQNEAQ (reference sequence). The CDR3 covers 15 residues. CDR3 sequence reads: CASSPDRRNLYGYTF. The DNA for the CDR3 is TGTGCCAGCAGCCCCGACCGACGGAATCTCTATGGCTACACCTTC.

The V gene is TRBV18, the J gene TRBJ2-3; D not certain. The germline gives CDR1 KGHSH, CDR2 LQKENI. Trimming cost V 5 bases and J 0 bases, with 9 bases left between them. This CDR3 has 14 amino acids. DNA for the CDR3: TGTGCCAGCTCAGCGGCACGAAGCACAGATACGCAGTATTTT. As protein: CASSAARSTDTQYF.

The chain is built from TRBV14 and TRBJ2-2; D is undetermined. Germline-derived CDR1 and CDR2 are SGHDN and FVKESK. V lost 0 bases to trimming and J lost 8 bases, with 7 bases between them. The CDR3 spans 13 residues. In nucleotides, the CDR3 is TGTGCCAGCAGCCAAGAACCTATAGGGGAGCTGTTTTTT. This sequence encodes CASSQEPIGELFF.

V gene TRBV2 combines with J gene TRBJ2-1; TRBD1 is a possible D gene (6 bases). The V end lost 5 bases, the J end lost 6 bases, and 20 bases lay between the germline ends. Germline V gives CDR1 SNHLY, CDR2 FYNNEI. The CDR3 sequence is 16 residues long. The CDR3 region has the DNA TGTGCCAGCAGTTCGGACAGCCGTGTAACATCCAATGAGCAGTTCTTC. Translation gives CASSSDSRVTSNEQFF. Drawing the rest from reference TRBV2 and TRBJ2-1, the complete variable domain is EPEVTQTPSHQVTQMGQEVILRCVPISNHLYFYWYRQILGQKVEFLVSFYNNEISEKSEIFDDQFSVERPDGSNFTLKIRSTKLEDSAMYFCASSSDSRVTSNEQFFGPGTRLTVL.

V is TRBV2 and J is TRBJ2-5; 12 bases are shared with TRBD2. Germline V gene lookup returns CDR1 SNHLY and CDR2 FYNNEI. The CDR3 extends over 15 amino acids. J was trimmed by 5 bases and V by 9 bases; bases with no gene match: 10. Written as DNA, the CDR3 is TGTGCCAGTCCTACGTCTAGCGGGGGGGCGGAGACCCAGTACTTC. It encodes CASPTSSGGAETQYF.

This clone came up once. The rearrangement joins TRBV28 to TRBJ1-4; D is undetermined. CDR3 length: 15 amino acids. In germline, CDR1 is MDHEN, CDR2 SYDVKM. With 4 bases removed from V and 0 bases from J, the gap between germline ends came to 9 bases. The CDR3 loop reads CASSSSGPTNEKLFF. The DNA for the CDR3 is TGTGCCAGCAGTTCATCAGGTCCAACTAATGAAAAACTGTTTTTT.